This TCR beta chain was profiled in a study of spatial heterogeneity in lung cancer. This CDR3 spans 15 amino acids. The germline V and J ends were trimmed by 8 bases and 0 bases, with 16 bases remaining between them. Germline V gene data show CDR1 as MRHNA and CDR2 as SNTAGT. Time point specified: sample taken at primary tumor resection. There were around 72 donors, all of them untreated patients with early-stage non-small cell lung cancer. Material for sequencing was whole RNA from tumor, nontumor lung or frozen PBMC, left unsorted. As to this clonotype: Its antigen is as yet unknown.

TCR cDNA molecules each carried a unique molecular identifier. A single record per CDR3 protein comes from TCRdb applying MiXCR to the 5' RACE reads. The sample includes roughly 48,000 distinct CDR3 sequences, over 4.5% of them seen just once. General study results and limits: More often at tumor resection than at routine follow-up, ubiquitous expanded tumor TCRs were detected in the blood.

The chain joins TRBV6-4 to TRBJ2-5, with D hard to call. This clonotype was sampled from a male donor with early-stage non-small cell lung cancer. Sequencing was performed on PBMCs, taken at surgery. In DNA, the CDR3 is TGTGCCAGCTGCGTCAAGCCACAGTACCAAGAGACCCAGTACTTC. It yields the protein CASCVKPQYQETQYF.